The clone carrying this T cell receptor (beta chain) has a handful of counts. Its antigen remains unidentified. This sample is drawn from a study of T cells in Graves' hyperthyroidism and ophthalmopathy. Researchers amplified the TCR beta CDR3 regions from RNA transcripts. First-round RT-PCR targeting the TCR CDR3 was performed with the HTBI primer set. TCRdb independently ran MiXCR on the multiplex PCR reads; one entry per CDR3 protein. The sample consists of about 640,000 distinct CDR3 sequences, about 20% of them appearing once. Findings and caveats of the study: The blood repertoire included most of the expanded thyroid clonotypes above 0.001.

The CDR3 runs 14 residues. Trimming took 5 bases from V and 7 from J, leaving 12 bases between them. Germline V gene lookup returns CDR1 MNHEY and CDR2 SMNVEV (reference sequence). The clonotype comes from a man aged 25-45 years with Graves' ophthalmopathy. V usage is TRBV27 and J usage is TRBJ1-6; possibly TRBD1 for D (6 bases). Sequencing used blood. As DNA, the CDR3 is TGTGCCAGCAGTACTACAGGGTACAATTCACCCCTCCACTTT. Its protein is CASSTTGYNSPLHF.